The following is a T cell receptor (beta chain) sequence with its context. This clonotype came up many times. Its antigen specificity is not known. Base qualities are missing; no much larger clone stands one base away. This record belongs to a study of T cells in Graves' hyperthyroidism and ophthalmopathy (dated by TCRdb to between 2018 and 2021). Some background on the complete study: Peripheral blood was sampled at the time of initial diagnosis, prior to any treatment. A discovery cohort of about a hundred patients, approximately 45 with Graves' ophthalmopathy and about 58 with stable Graves' hyperthyroidism, was used to find distinguishing TCR V-J signatures. Whether ophthalmopathy could be predicted prospectively was tested in an independent validation cohort made up of approximately 19 hyperthyroidism patients plus 17 patients who later progressed to ophthalmopathy. The roughly 100 discovery patients were divided at random into training and test sets in a 7:3 ratio. The study also compared thyroid tissue and blood T-cell repertoires from over 5 Graves' hyperthyroidism patients. Following sampling, methimazole starting at 30 mg daily was given to hyperthyroidism patients, and high-dose intravenous methylprednisolone was given to ophthalmopathy patients. The paper describes TCR Vbeta CDR3 sequencing of 140 or so peripheral blood samples, made up of around 41 ophthalmopathy patients, around 78 hyperthyroidism patients and 17 progressor patients.

CDR1 and CDR2 (SEHNR, FQNEAQ) derive from the germline V gene (reference sequence). The CDR3 covers 12 residues, taking in both the cysteine and the phenylalanine. The DNA shown is the 36-base CDR3, in frame from base 1. Between the V and J ends, shortened by 3 bases and 7 bases respectively, the junction contains 9 bases. Stable Graves' hyperthyroidism was defined as no progression to ophthalmopathy during 18 months of follow-up. Hyperthyroidism patients were newly diagnosed, had a disease duration of under 2 months, and were aged 18 to 65 years. Exclusion was applied to patients with uncontrolled infections, other autoimmune diseases, pregnancy or lactation. Clinical symptoms, serum thyroxine and TRAb, thyroid ultrasound, and orbital computed tomography formed the basis for the diagnoses. Ficoll-Paque density gradient centrifugation was used to isolate PBMCs from around 10 ml of fresh peripheral blood. Total RNA was extracted using Trizol reagent, and RNA quality was assessed on an Agilent 2100 Bioanalyzer.

TCR beta CDR3 regions were amplified from RNA transcripts. For the first round of RT-PCR on the TCR CDR3, the HTBI primer set was used together with the Qiagen OneStep RT-PCR kit. Libraries were constructed in a second round of multiplex PCR, after which size selection and purification were performed. Libraries were sequenced paired-end with 100 bp reads on an Illumina HiSeq2000. The study's processing was this. Raw data were processed with SOAPnuke, discarding reads with adapters, uncalled bases, mean Phred below 15, or no exact constant-primer or identifier match. High-quality paired reads were merged with COPE v1.2.5, and unique nucleotide sequences were defined as clonotypes. MiTCR v1.1 was used to align the clonotypes against IMGT TRBV, TRBD and TRBJ reference segments. Only V-J combinations with frequency above 0.0001, covering 99% to 99.2% of repertoires, were analysed. A TCS score was defined as the ratio of F50 (clonal expansion) to E x V (chaos), with BLOSUM62-based TCRdist applied between CDR3 peptides within each V-J. Welch's t-statistics and random forest reduced around 520 V-J features to around 14, which were used in a naive Bayes classifier (R e1071). TCRdb reanalyzed the raw reads on its own, using fastp at Q25 for trimming and MiXCR for clone calling, and kept in-frame beta chains. Each CDR3 protein appears once, grouped with its most common genes and DNA. TCRdb's processing, not the study's, gives the V and J calls here. The sample includes under 300,000 distinct CDR3 sequences, with around 13% observed a single time. Roughly 7.9% of the sample rests with the top ten.

The paper as a whole reports these results and caveats: During validation, the model predicted progression to ophthalmopathy a median of roughly six months ahead of onset, with around 70% sensitivity and less than 85% specificity. Most expanded thyroid clonotypes (frequency above 0.001) were also found in blood, which suggests that blood repertoires may mirror thyroid immune responses. No statistical method was used to fix the sample size in advance, and group allocation was not hidden from the investigators. A model built on a 13 V-J signature distinguished ophthalmopathy from stable hyperthyroidism, reaching about 88% sensitivity and about 81% specificity in cross-validation and 80%/75% in testing.

The specimen was blood. Recombination linked TRBV7-9 to TRBJ1-1; too little of a D gene remains to name it. This TCR was recovered from a woman between 40 and 55 years old with Graves' hyperthyroidism. In nucleotide form, the sequence is TGTGCCAGCAGCTTGGCGGGAGATGAAGCTTTCTTT. Translated, this is CASSLAGDEAFF.